Listed below are T cell receptor beta chains from one sample, sequenced in a study of cytomegalovirus exposure and HLA in healthy donors. Libraries were prepared by immunoSEQ multiplex PCR; TCRdb keeps only in-frame clonotypes and omits some of them. The table has 150,000 to 200,000 clones, around 76% seen once. Sample: PBMCs. These receptors were taken from a woman aged 40-49 years in good health and CMV-seronegative. Both conserved end residues are part of each CDR3. The D gene is left open where the match is weak. Size is stated for part of the rows, as once, few or many counts, or as a class when the clone is expanded.

d_gene | j_gene | len | abundance | v_gene | CDR3nt | CDR3aa
- | TRBJ2-4 | 14 | - | TRBV5-1 | TGCGCCAGCAGCTTGAGCAGCGCAGGGGACATTCAGTACTTC | CASSLSSAGDIQYF
- | TRBJ2-3 | 12 | - | TRBV18 | TGTGCCAGCTCCCAAAGCACAGATACGCAGTATTTT | CASSQSTDTQYF
- | TRBJ1-5 | 16 | few | TRBV6-5 | TGTGCCAGCAGTTACTCCCGGCTATTGGGCGATCAGCCCCAGCATTTT | CASSYSRLLGDQPQHF
TRBD1 | TRBJ1-4 | 16 | - | TRBV28 | TGTGCCAGCAGGGGACAGGCCCCGGCAACTAATGAAAAACTGTTTTTT | CASRGQAPATNEKLFF
TRBD1 | TRBJ2-1 | 14 | - | TRBV27 | TGTGCCAGCAGTCACCCGGACAGGGGCTATGAGCAGTTCTTC | CASSHPDRGYEQFF
- | TRBJ1-2 | 11 | - | TRBV5-5 | TGTGCCAGCAGCCGAGACAGGACTGCATATTTC | CASSRDRTAYF
- | TRBJ1-4 | 14 | - | TRBV2 | TGTGCCAGCAGTGAAGATGCGGGGAATGAAAAACTGTTTTTT | CASSEDAGNEKLFF
- | TRBJ1-5 | 15 | - | TRBV5-8 | TGTGCCAGCAGCTTGGAAGGGGGTGGGAGACAGCCCCAGCATTTT | CASSLEGGGRQPQHF
- | TRBJ2-7 | 12 | - | TRBV27 | TGTGCCAGCAGTTTTCCCGGTGCAGAGCAGTACTTC | CASSFPGAEQYF
- | TRBJ2-2 | 13 | - | TRBV11-3 | TGTGCCAGCACCCGAGGGGGCACCGGGGAGCTGTTTTTT | CASTRGGTGELFF
- | TRBJ2-3 | 11 | - | TRBV29-1 | TGCAGCGTAACTAGCACAGATACGCAGTATTTT | CSVTSTDTQYF
TRBD1 | TRBJ1-4 | 14 | - | TRBV19 | TGTGCCAGTAGGGGGGACAGAAGTAATGAAAAACTGTTTTTT | CASRGDRSNEKLFF
- | TRBJ1-1 | 14 | - | TRBV19 | TGTGCCAGTAGTATTAACAACGTGAACACTGAAGCTTTCTTT | CASSINNVNTEAFF
- | TRBJ1-1 | 15 | few | TRBV28 | TGTGCCAGCAGTACCATCGTCGAACGGACAGCTGAAGCTTTCTTT | CASSTIVERTAEAFF
- | TRBJ2-3 | 13 | - | TRBV29-1 | TGCAGCGTGTGGGTGCAGGGCGCAGATACGCAGTATTTT | CSVWVQGADTQYF
- | TRBJ2-5 | 14 | - | TRBV28 | TGTGCCAGCAGTTTACCGCTAGCCCGGGAGACCCAGTACTTC | CASSLPLARETQYF
- | TRBJ1-4 | 14 | - | TRBV28 | TGTGCCAGCACCGCCGGGGGGGTCGGGGAAAAACTGTTTTTT | CASTAGGVGEKLFF
TRBD1 | TRBJ2-7 | 15 | - | TRBV2 | TGTGCCAGCAGTGAGCTCCGGGACAGCCCTTACGAGCAGTACTTC | CASSELRDSPYEQYF
TRBD1 | TRBJ2-1 | 14 | - | TRBV9 | TGTGCCAGCAGCGTTTTGGACAGGGGCAATGAGCAGTTCTTC | CASSVLDRGNEQFF
- | TRBJ2-6 | 18 | - | TRBV4-2 | TGTGCCAGCAGCCAAGAACTGGCGGTAAATCCCGGGGCCAACGTCCTGACTTTC | CASSQELAVNPGANVLTF
TRBD1 | TRBJ2-5 | 13 | once | TRBV28 | TGTGCCAGCAGTTCACAGGGGGGAGAGACCCAGTACTTC | CASSSQGGETQYF
TRBD1 | TRBJ2-6 | 21 | once | TRBV9 | TGTGCCAGCAGCGTACGGATGAGGGGGACAGTAAAAATCTCTGGGGCCAACGTCCTGACTTTC | CASSVRMRGTVKISGANVLTF
- | TRBJ1-1 | 13 | - | TRBV5-6 | TGTGCCAGCAGCTTGGTCAGGGGCGAAGAAGCTTTCTTT | CASSLVRGEEAFF
TRBD1 | TRBJ1-1 | 19 | - | TRBV27 | TGTGCCAGCAGTGCCATCCAGGGGGCCCTCCCCGCGGTGGGAACTGAAGCTTTCTTT | CASSAIQGALPAVGTEAFF
- | TRBJ2-3 | 15 | - | TRBV2 | TGTGCCAGCAGCGAGATGGGGAGCGCCGGAGATACGCAGTATTTT | CASSEMGSAGDTQYF
- | TRBJ2-7 | 13 | - | TRBV10-2 | TGCGCCAGCAGCGACAGGTCCTCCTACGAGCAGTACTTC | CASSDRSSYEQYF
TRBD1 | TRBJ2-7 | 15 | - | TRBV9 | TGTGCCAGCAGCGTGGGGGCAGGGGGTCTTTACGAGCAGTACTTC | CASSVGAGGLYEQYF
- | TRBJ2-7 | 14 | once | TRBV7-8 | TGTGCCAGCAGAAAACTCACTAGCTCCTACGAGCAGTACTTC | CASRKLTSSYEQYF
TRBD2 | TRBJ2-7 | 17 | - | TRBV5-6 | TGTGCCAGCAGCCCTCGACCAAGACTAGCGGGAGGCAGCGAGCAGTACTTC | CASSPRPRLAGGSEQYF
TRBD1 | TRBJ2-7 | 16 | - | TRBV11-3 | TGTGCCAGCCCCGGGACAGGGTACCCCAATACCTACGAGCAGTACTTC | CASPGTGYPNTYEQYF
- | TRBJ2-1 | 15 | - | TRBV6-4 | TGTGCCAGCAGCCTCTCAGGGATCTCCTACAATGAGCAGTTCTTC | CASSLSGISYNEQFF
TRBD2 | TRBJ2-7 | 13 | - | TRBV29-1 | TGCAGCTATTCGCTAGCGGGACTTCAAGAGCAGTACTTC | CSYSLAGLQEQYF
TRBD1 | TRBJ1-1 | 17 | - | TRBV19 | TGTGCCAGTAGTATAGGCGTAAGGGGGCCCATGAACACTGAAGCTTTCTTT | CASSIGVRGPMNTEAFF
- | TRBJ2-7 | 16 | - | TRBV2 | TGTGCCAGCAGTGATATAGTGTTCGGACAGCAGTACGAGCAGTACTTC | CASSDIVFGQQYEQYF
- | TRBJ2-7 | 13 | - | TRBV30 | TGTGCCTGGAGTTCGACGGGAGTGGACGAGCAGTACTTC | CAWSSTGVDEQYF
TRBD2 | TRBJ2-1 | 16 | - | TRBV19 | TGTGCCAGTAAGCAACCGGGACTAGCGGGAGTTGATGAGCAGTTCTTC | CASKQPGLAGVDEQFF
- | TRBJ2-7 | 15 | - | TRBV6-5 | TGTGCCAGCAGTTACGGGGTGTCGGGACACTACGAGCAGTACTTC | CASSYGVSGHYEQYF
- | TRBJ1-1 | 16 | - | TRBV28 | TGTGCCAGCAGCTCCCCCGCTGAGGGGGAGAACACTGAAGCTTTCTTT | CASSSPAEGENTEAFF
- | TRBJ2-5 | 14 | - | TRBV29-1 | TGCAGCGTTGGGGGGACGAGGGGGGGAGAGACCCAGTACTTC | CSVGGTRGGETQYF
- | TRBJ2-1 | 12 | - | TRBV27 | TGTGCCAGCAGTACCCCGGGAATTCCCCCGTTCTTC | CASSTPGIPPFF
- | TRBJ1-4 | 14 | - | TRBV2 | TGTGCCAGCAGTGTATCCAGGATAAATGAAAAACTGTTTTTT | CASSVSRINEKLFF
- | TRBJ1-1 | 15 | once | TRBV16 | TGTGCCAGCAGCCAATCTTCCCGCGGGGACACTGAAGCTTTCTTT | CASSQSSRGDTEAFF